This TCR beta chain came from a study of shared clonotypes between healthy human individuals (dated by TCRdb to 2018 to 2021). For the wider study: Two women and a few men aged 18 to 49 years were included in the cohort. Each donor's leukapheresis produced roughly between roughly 0.94 and 9.5 billion PBMCs. Libraries were prepared and TCR repertoires were sequenced by different laboratories using diverse techniques, in order to increase sequencing depth and limit assay-specific biases. To estimate repertoire size and how much clonotypes are shared between individuals, the study performed deep sequencing of blood TCR repertoires from a few healthy adults. The investigation overall reported the following: The small number of donors limited the genetic and exposure-history diversity represented. Sampling was restricted to blood, and TCR repertoires in tissues likely differ from the TCR repertoires found in blood. Pairwise subsampling led to the expectation that sequencing depth would affect the degree of clonotype sharing among donors.

The donors were healthy, HIV-negative adults with no recently reported acute infections or vaccinations. All donors were Caucasian adults living in Nashville, Tennessee, USA. For unsorted samples, about 87 million PBMCs were counted, and genomic DNA was extracted using the QIAamp DNA Blood Mini kit. Blood was obtained by leukapheresis, after which PBMCs were separated by Ficoll-Histopaque density gradient centrifugation and cryopreserved in liquid nitrogen vapor phase. The germline V gene (reference sequence) yields GTSNPN for CDR1 and SVGIG for CDR2. Including the terminal cysteine and phenylalanine, the CDR3 comprises 13 residues. Only the CDR3 DNA stays, 39 bases, in frame from base 1. V is clipped by 2 bases and J by 3 bases, and the sequence between their germline boundaries is 11 bases long. Using the deep immunoSEQ assay, multiplex PCR amplified TCR CDR3 regions from genomic DNA. Genomic DNA extracted from each cell subset was distributed evenly over all wells of several immunoSEQ 96-well plates, and each plate served as one replicate. For unsorted PBMC, around 290 ng of genomic DNA, equivalent to around 30,000 T cell genomes, went into each replicate PCR. Genomic DNA from unsorted PBMC was sequenced over ten immunoSEQ deep assay plates. Purified libraries were measured with a Qubit 3.0 fluorometer, size-checked on a Bioanalyzer 2100, and measured again with the KAPA Library Quantification kit. Each immunoSEQ 96-well plate was sequenced on its own single-read 150-cycle Illumina NextSeq 550 flow cell. Under the source paper's analysis protocol: Because only junctional sequences without quality scores were contained in the immunoSEQ output, filtering matching that applied to full-length reads could not be performed. To assign V/J genes and CDR3, sequences were annotated against IMGT germline references using PyIR, a Python wrapper for IgBLAST v1.9. Any read was removed if the V/J assignment was weak (E-value above 1e-6), the CDR3 was missing, or the read contained stop codons, out-of-frame junctions, or ambiguous translated residues. A V3J clonotype was defined by an identical inferred V gene, J gene, and CDR3 amino acid sequence. Percentage overlap between repertoires was calculated by dividing the number of shared unique clonotypes by the size of the smaller repertoire. Richness of each repertoire was evaluated using RTK rarefaction, the Chao1 estimator, and Recon v2.1 estimates of unobserved clonotypes. TCRdb took over this immuneACCESS table, retaining in-frame rearrangements with V and J assigned. Such tables are incomplete; in checked studies, under half of the missing clones stem from an unresolved V gene, and the remainder is unexplained. The D gene and trimming were derived from the DNA, and the V and J assignments and clone size from that table. Recorded for this sample are around 450,000 clones; 75% to 85% of them occurred a single time. The ten largest clones capture 13% of the sample.

A word on this clone: The antigen this receptor binds is unknown. No much larger clonotype is one base removed from it; base qualities were not supplied.

Sequencing used PBMCs. The source of this sequence is a woman in her 40s in good health. Some clones in this sample may be carry-over from other donors' samples. The chain uses TRBV30 and TRBJ2-7, and perhaps TRBD2 as D gene, on 7 matching bases. The nucleotide sequence reads TGTGCCTGGAGTAGGGGGGGGCGCTACGAGCAGTACTTC. Its protein reads: CAWSRGGRYEQYF. The CDR3, completed at both ends by the reference TRBV30 and TRBJ2-7 genes, gives the full variable domain SQTIHQWPATLVQPVGSPLSLECTVEGTSNPNLYWYRQAAGRGLQLLFYSVGIGQISSEVPQNLSASRPQDRQFILSSKKLLLSDSGFYLCAWSRGGRYEQYFGPGTRLTVT.